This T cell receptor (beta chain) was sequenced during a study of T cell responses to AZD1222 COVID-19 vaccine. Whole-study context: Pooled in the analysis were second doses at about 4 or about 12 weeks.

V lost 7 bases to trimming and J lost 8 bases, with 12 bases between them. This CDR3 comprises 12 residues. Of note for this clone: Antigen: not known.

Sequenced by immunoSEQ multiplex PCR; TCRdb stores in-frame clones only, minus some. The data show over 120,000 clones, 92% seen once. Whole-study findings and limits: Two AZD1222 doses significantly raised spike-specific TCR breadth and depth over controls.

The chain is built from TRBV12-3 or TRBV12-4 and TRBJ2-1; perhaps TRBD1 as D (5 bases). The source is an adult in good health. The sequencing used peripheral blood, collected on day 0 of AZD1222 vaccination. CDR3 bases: TGTGCCAGCACCCTCCGCAGGGATGAGCAGTTCTTC. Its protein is CASTLRRDEQFF.